The rows below give T cell receptor beta chains drawn from one sample of a study of blood T cell repertoires in COVID-19. Here immunoSEQ multiplex PCR was the method, and the copy in TCRdb shows in-frame clones only, minus some. The table has some 350,000 clones, 88% seen once. Sequenced material: peripheral blood. All receptors derive from a woman in her 70s with COVID-19, enrolled during active disease. Each CDR3 is given with its conserved first and last residue. Fields, in order: V gene, clone size, J gene, D gene, CDR3 protein, CDR3 DNA. A D gene is named only where the DNA matches it firmly. The listing skips clone size in some rows; elsewhere it reads once, few, many or a size class.

v_call: TRBV14
clone_size: NA
j_call: TRBJ1-5
d_call: TRBD1
cdr3_aa: CASSQDKDRVPISNQPQHF
cdr3_nt: TGTGCCAGCAGCCAAGATAAGGACAGGGTCCCCATTAGCAATCAGCCCCAGCATTTT

v_call: TRBV10-3
clone_size: NA
j_call: TRBJ2-3
d_call: TRBD2
cdr3_aa: CATSGLPHTQYF
cdr3_nt: TGTGCCACCTCGGGACTACCACATACGCAGTATTTT

v_call: TRBV18
clone_size: once
j_call: TRBJ1-1
d_call: TRBD1
cdr3_aa: CASSPPDRGTGEAFF
cdr3_nt: TGTGCCAGCTCACCACCAGACAGGGGAACAGGTGAAGCTTTCTTT

v_call: TRBV2
clone_size: once
j_call: TRBJ1-1
d_call: NA
cdr3_aa: CASSRQVWDAFF
cdr3_nt: TGTGCCAGCAGCCGACAGGTGTGGGACGCTTTCTTT

v_call: TRBV24-1
clone_size: NA
j_call: TRBJ2-1
d_call: TRBD2
cdr3_aa: CATSDPAGGDNEQFF
cdr3_nt: TGTGCCACCAGTGATCCCGCGGGGGGGGACAATGAGCAGTTCTTC

v_call: TRBV12-3/TRBV12-4
clone_size: NA
j_call: TRBJ2-5
d_call: NA
cdr3_aa: CASSLSGQETQYF
cdr3_nt: TGTGCCAGCAGTTTATCCGGGCAAGAGACCCAGTACTTC

v_call: TRBV2
clone_size: once
j_call: TRBJ2-5
d_call: NA
cdr3_aa: CASTQQETQYF
cdr3_nt: TGTGCCAGCACACAGCAAGAGACCCAGTACTTC

v_call: TRBV5-1
clone_size: NA
j_call: TRBJ2-2
d_call: NA
cdr3_aa: CASSPRDWSRELFF
cdr3_nt: TGCGCCAGCAGCCCCCGGGACTGGAGTCGGGAGCTGTTTTTT

v_call: TRBV9
clone_size: once
j_call: TRBJ1-1
d_call: TRBD1
cdr3_aa: CASSSSAGTGIEAFF
cdr3_nt: TGTGCCAGCAGCTCCTCAGCCGGGACAGGGATCGAAGCTTTCTTT

v_call: TRBV6-5
clone_size: NA
j_call: TRBJ1-2
d_call: NA
cdr3_aa: CASSYSIQAGLSGYTF
cdr3_nt: TGTGCCAGCAGTTACTCGATTCAGGCTGGTCTCTCTGGCTACACCTTC

v_call: TRBV4-3
clone_size: once
j_call: TRBJ1-2
d_call: NA
cdr3_aa: CASSQDSRGGGYTF
cdr3_nt: TGCGCCAGCAGCCAAGATTCTAGGGGGGGCGGCTACACCTTC

v_call: TRBV28
clone_size: NA
j_call: TRBJ2-7
d_call: TRBD1
cdr3_aa: CASRRPGQGTSEQYF
cdr3_nt: TGTGCCAGCAGACGACCGGGACAGGGGACGTCCGAGCAGTACTTC

v_call: TRBV12-5
clone_size: NA
j_call: TRBJ1-6
d_call: NA
cdr3_aa: CASGLVLSSYNSPLHF
cdr3_nt: TGTGCTAGTGGTTTGGTGCTGAGCTCCTATAATTCACCCCTCCACTTT

v_call: TRBV2
clone_size: once
j_call: TRBJ2-7
d_call: NA
cdr3_aa: CASRRIHNAYEQYF
cdr3_nt: TGTGCCAGCAGGAGGATCCACAACGCCTACGAGCAGTACTTC

v_call: TRBV29-1
clone_size: NA
j_call: TRBJ1-2
d_call: TRBD1
cdr3_aa: CSVAGQVQPNYEGKYGYTF
cdr3_nt: TGCAGCGTTGCGGGACAGGTACAACCCAACTATGAGGGGAAATATGGCTACACCTTC

v_call: TRBV6-5
clone_size: NA
j_call: TRBJ2-1
d_call: NA
cdr3_aa: CASSLTGTPYNEQFF
cdr3_nt: TGTGCCAGCAGCCTGACCGGGACACCATACAATGAGCAGTTCTTC

v_call: TRBV21-1
clone_size: once
j_call: TRBJ2-3
d_call: NA
cdr3_aa: CASTDLDRANTDTQYF
cdr3_nt: TGTGCCAGCACCGATTTGGACAGGGCGAACACAGATACGCAGTATTTT

v_call: TRBV6-2/TRBV6-3
clone_size: NA
j_call: TRBJ2-7
d_call: NA
cdr3_aa: CASRFRVYEQYF
cdr3_nt: TGTGCCAGCCGTTTCAGGGTCTACGAGCAGTACTTC

v_call: TRBV11-2
clone_size: once
j_call: TRBJ1-4
d_call: NA
cdr3_aa: CASSLRGTDYEKLFF
cdr3_nt: TGTGCCAGCAGCTTACGGGGGACGGATTATGAAAAACTGTTTTTT

v_call: TRBV11-2
clone_size: NA
j_call: TRBJ2-7
d_call: NA
cdr3_aa: CASSRLPSSSDEQYF
cdr3_nt: TGTGCCAGCAGCCGCCTGCCCTCGTCGAGTGATGAGCAGTACTTC

v_call: TRBV2
clone_size: once
j_call: TRBJ1-6
d_call: NA
cdr3_aa: CASRTAINSPLHF
cdr3_nt: TGTGCCAGCAGGACAGCGATTAATTCACCCCTCCACTTT

v_call: TRBV28
clone_size: NA
j_call: TRBJ2-7
d_call: TRBD2
cdr3_aa: CASSPTSGAYEQYF
cdr3_nt: TGTGCCAGCAGCCCAACTAGCGGTGCCTACGAGCAGTACTTC

v_call: TRBV9
clone_size: few
j_call: TRBJ1-5
d_call: NA
cdr3_aa: CASSLDGVNQPQHF
cdr3_nt: TGTGCCAGCAGCCTGGACGGGGTAAATCAGCCCCAGCATTTT

v_call: TRBV28
clone_size: NA
j_call: TRBJ1-1
d_call: TRBD1
cdr3_aa: CASSRRGQGLSWSTEAFF
cdr3_nt: TGTGCCAGCAGCCGCCGGGGACAGGGTCTTTCCTGGAGCACTGAAGCTTTCTTT

v_call: TRBV5-4
clone_size: NA
j_call: TRBJ1-2
d_call: TRBD1
cdr3_aa: CASSRTGEGRHNYGYTF
cdr3_nt: TGTGCCAGCAGCCGGACAGGGGAGGGGCGTCATAACTATGGCTACACCTTC

v_call: TRBV3-1/TRBV3-2
clone_size: NA
j_call: TRBJ1-1
d_call: NA
cdr3_aa: CASSPQALNTEAFF
cdr3_nt: TGTGCCAGCAGCCCCCAGGCCCTGAACACTGAAGCTTTCTTT

v_call: TRBV11-2
clone_size: NA
j_call: TRBJ2-5
d_call: TRBD1
cdr3_aa: CASSLASGQGETQYF
cdr3_nt: TGTGCCAGCAGCTTAGCCTCCGGACAGGGCGAGACCCAGTACTTC

v_call: TRBV5-1
clone_size: NA
j_call: TRBJ1-2
d_call: NA
cdr3_aa: CASSLGPEQGDNYGYTF
cdr3_nt: TGCGCCAGCAGCTTGGGGCCGGAACAGGGTGATAACTATGGCTACACCTTC

v_call: TRBV5-6
clone_size: NA
j_call: TRBJ1-4
d_call: NA
cdr3_aa: CASSLQGSNEKLFF
cdr3_nt: TGTGCCAGCAGCTTACAGGGTAGTAATGAAAAACTGTTTTTT

v_call: TRBV2
clone_size: NA
j_call: TRBJ2-2
d_call: NA
cdr3_aa: CASSAQGVTGELFF
cdr3_nt: TGTGCCAGCAGTGCTCAAGGGGTCACCGGGGAGCTGTTTTTT

v_call: TRBV6-4
clone_size: NA
j_call: TRBJ2-5
d_call: TRBD1
cdr3_aa: CASSDVDRAETQYF
cdr3_nt: TGTGCCAGCAGTGATGTCGACAGGGCAGAGACCCAGTACTTC

v_call: TRBV7-8
clone_size: once
j_call: TRBJ2-7
d_call: NA
cdr3_aa: CASSLGHADYEQYF
cdr3_nt: TGTGCCAGCAGCTTAGGTCACGCGGACTACGAGCAGTACTTC

v_call: TRBV18
clone_size: NA
j_call: TRBJ1-1
d_call: NA
cdr3_aa: CASRPGRTTEAFF
cdr3_nt: TGTGCCAGCAGACCGGGAAGAACCACTGAAGCTTTCTTT

v_call: TRBV18
clone_size: NA
j_call: TRBJ1-4
d_call: NA
cdr3_aa: CASSRTETTNEKLFF
cdr3_nt: TGTGCCAGCTCAAGAACAGAGACAACTAATGAAAAACTGTTTTTT

v_call: TRBV5-1
clone_size: NA
j_call: TRBJ1-1
d_call: NA
cdr3_aa: CASSLDGAYTEAFF
cdr3_nt: TGCGCCAGCAGCTTAGATGGGGCCTACACTGAAGCTTTCTTT

v_call: TRBV5-1
clone_size: NA
j_call: TRBJ1-1
d_call: TRBD1
cdr3_aa: CASSLGGQGNTEAFF
cdr3_nt: TGCGCCAGCAGCTTGGGGGGACAGGGTAACACTGAAGCTTTCTTT

v_call: TRBV3-1/TRBV3-2
clone_size: NA
j_call: TRBJ2-3
d_call: NA
cdr3_aa: CASSQDPVRAGEDTQYF
cdr3_nt: TGTGCCAGCAGCCAAGACCCTGTGCGTGCAGGGGAGGATACGCAGTATTTT

v_call: TRBV5-1
clone_size: NA
j_call: TRBJ1-1
d_call: NA
cdr3_aa: CASSLDGSGGAAEAFF
cdr3_nt: TGCGCCAGCAGCTTGGATGGCTCGGGGGGCGCAGCTGAAGCTTTCTTT

v_call: TRBV7-9
clone_size: NA
j_call: TRBJ2-5
d_call: TRBD2
cdr3_aa: CASSLVSGGSLGETQYF
cdr3_nt: TGTGCCAGCAGCTTAGTGAGCGGGGGGTCACTGGGTGAGACCCAGTACTTC

v_call: TRBV2
clone_size: NA
j_call: TRBJ2-7
d_call: TRBD2
cdr3_aa: CASSELKAGTYEQYF
cdr3_nt: TGTGCCAGCAGTGAATTGAAAGCGGGGACCTACGAGCAGTACTTC

v_call: TRBV20-1
clone_size: NA
j_call: TRBJ2-3
d_call: NA
cdr3_aa: CSVLRDTQYF
cdr3_nt: TGCAGTGTCTTGCGGGATACGCAGTATTTT

v_call: TRBV21-1
clone_size: once
j_call: TRBJ1-2
d_call: NA
cdr3_aa: CASSKCLGTDSYLGGYTF
cdr3_nt: TGTGCCAGCAGCAAGTGCCTCGGGACAGACTCTTATTTGGGCGGCTACACCTTC

v_call: TRBV10-1
clone_size: NA
j_call: TRBJ1-2
d_call: TRBD1
cdr3_aa: CASSPRTGYGYTF
cdr3_nt: TGCGCCAGCAGCCCAAGGACAGGCTATGGCTACACCTTC

v_call: TRBV11-2
clone_size: NA
j_call: TRBJ2-3
d_call: TRBD1
cdr3_aa: CASSFRTGALTDTQYF
cdr3_nt: TGTGCCAGCAGCTTTCGCACAGGGGCCCTCACAGATACGCAGTATTTT

v_call: TRBV6-5
clone_size: NA
j_call: TRBJ2-5
d_call: TRBD2
cdr3_aa: CASSLGTSGETQYF
cdr3_nt: TGTGCCAGCAGTCTCGGGACTAGCGGGGAGACCCAGTACTTC

v_call: TRBV5-1
clone_size: NA
j_call: TRBJ1-5
d_call: NA
cdr3_aa: CASSLGGRGQPQHF
cdr3_nt: TGCGCCAGCAGCTTGGGGGGAAGAGGGCAGCCCCAGCATTTT

v_call: TRBV23-1
clone_size: NA
j_call: TRBJ1-2
d_call: TRBD1
cdr3_aa: CASSQSQPGQGIYGYTF
cdr3_nt: TGCGCCAGCAGTCAATCACAGCCCGGACAGGGGATCTATGGCTACACCTTC

v_call: TRBV7-3
clone_size: NA
j_call: TRBJ2-3
d_call: NA
cdr3_aa: CASSSLGRNTDTQYF
cdr3_nt: TGTGCCAGCAGCTCATTGGGGCGCAACACAGATACGCAGTATTTT

v_call: TRBV13
clone_size: NA
j_call: TRBJ1-1
d_call: NA
cdr3_aa: CASSFLFGNTEAFF
cdr3_nt: TGTGCCAGCAGCTTTTTGTTCGGGAACACTGAAGCTTTCTTT

v_call: TRBV24-1
clone_size: once
j_call: TRBJ2-3
d_call: NA
cdr3_aa: CATSDRGGGTDTQYF
cdr3_nt: TGTGCCACCAGTGACAGGGGTGGGGGCACAGATACGCAGTATTTT

v_call: TRBV7-9
clone_size: NA
j_call: TRBJ1-5
d_call: TRBD1
cdr3_aa: CASSPGQGAGQPQHF
cdr3_nt: TGTGCCAGCAGCCCTGGGCAGGGGGCCGGTCAGCCCCAGCATTTT

v_call: TRBV3-1/TRBV3-2
clone_size: NA
j_call: TRBJ1-6
d_call: TRBD1
cdr3_aa: CASSQGQGGFPLHF
cdr3_nt: TGTGCCAGCAGCCAAGGACAGGGGGGGTTCCCCCTCCACTTT

v_call: TRBV6-5
clone_size: NA
j_call: TRBJ1-1
d_call: NA
cdr3_aa: CASRQGVSTEAFF
cdr3_nt: TGTGCCAGCAGACAGGGTGTGAGCACTGAAGCTTTCTTT

v_call: TRBV19
clone_size: NA
j_call: TRBJ1-1
d_call: TRBD1
cdr3_aa: CASSIDGTGGTEAFF
cdr3_nt: TGTGCCAGTAGTATAGATGGGACAGGGGGCACTGAAGCTTTCTTT

v_call: TRBV9
clone_size: NA
j_call: TRBJ2-3
d_call: TRBD2
cdr3_aa: CASSDRVGTRGITDTQYF
cdr3_nt: TGTGCCAGCAGCGACCGGGTAGGGACTAGGGGAATCACAGATACGCAGTATTTT

v_call: TRBV4-1
clone_size: NA
j_call: TRBJ1-1
d_call: TRBD1
cdr3_aa: CASSLGTGPNTEAFF
cdr3_nt: TGCGCCAGCAGCCTCGGGACAGGGCCCAACACTGAAGCTTTCTTT

v_call: TRBV7-2
clone_size: NA
j_call: TRBJ1-3
d_call: TRBD1
cdr3_aa: CASFTPTGANTIYF
cdr3_nt: TGTGCCAGCTTCACTCCGACAGGGGCGAACACCATATATTTT

v_call: TRBV5-1
clone_size: NA
j_call: TRBJ2-1
d_call: TRBD2
cdr3_aa: CASSLGPVAGGLNEQFF
cdr3_nt: TGCGCCAGCAGCTTGGGCCCCGTTGCGGGGGGGCTCAATGAGCAGTTCTTC

v_call: TRBV5-1
clone_size: NA
j_call: TRBJ2-7
d_call: TRBD2
cdr3_aa: CASSLVASGSSYEQYF
cdr3_nt: TGCGCCAGCAGCTTGGTCGCTAGCGGGTCCTCCTACGAGCAGTACTTC